Presented here are 2 T cell receptor beta chains from one specimen sequenced in a study of PD-L1 blockade in urothelial cancer. The assay was immunoSEQ multiplex PCR, and TCRdb's table has in-frame clones only and misses some. The profile shows about 50,000 clones, about 90% of them singletons. Time point reported: peripheral blood 6 weeks after treatment start. This specimen was PBMCs, taken around atezolizumab (anti-PD-L1) treatment. The receptors come from a man in his sixties with urothelial cancer.

V gene TRBV19 combines with J gene TRBJ2-5; TRBD2 matches 11 bases. Germline lookup yields CDR1 LNHDA and CDR2 SQIVND (reference sequence). The CDR3 has 17 residues. With 4 bases clipped from V and 4 bases from J, the junction kept 11 bases outside the gene matches. The CDR3 protein is CASSKPLAGGRGETQYF. DNA of the CDR3: TGTGCCAGTAGTAAACCCTTAGCGGGGGGGCGGGGAGAGACCCAGTACTTC.

Only a few counts were recorded for this clone. The rearrangement links TRBV2 to TRBJ2-2, with TRBD2 matching over 16 bases. V shed 4 bases, J shed 4 bases, and the junction held 9 bases outside the gene matches. The CDR3 has 19 residues. The germline V gene has CDR1 SNHLY and CDR2 FYNNEI. For the CDR3, the DNA is TGTGCCAGCAGTGGCCAGGGACTAGCGGGGGGGCGAGGCACCGGGGAGCTGTTTTTT. The encoded protein is CASSGQGLAGGRGTGELFF.